The T cell receptor beta chain described here comes from a study of T cell repertoires in cytomegalovirus infection. Whole-study context: The authors used CMV epitopes that were HLA-C-restricted (recently identified) and HLA-B-restricted (well studied). Public TCR beta signatures provided an indication of both CMV infection and a matching HLA type.

From the reads, TCRdb called clonotypes with MiXCR, one entry per CDR3 protein. The repertoire has approximately 470,000 distinct CDR3 sequences, about 39% of them found once; the top ten carry roughly two fifths. This clonotype has a handful of counts. Its antigen remains unknown. Study conclusions and caveats: HLA-C-restricted CMV clonotypes gave the most frequent clonotype in two of eight donors. The cumulative frequency of public TCR beta families distinguished individuals who carried CMV together with the relevant HLA.

V dropped 2 bases and J dropped 0 bases, with 12 bases sitting between them. CDR1 is MNHEY, CDR2 SVGAGI, per germline. This CDR3 has 16 amino acids. The receptor was isolated from a human donor in good health (CMV status not recorded). Some clones in this sample may be carry-over from other donors' samples. The chain joins TRBV6-5 to TRBJ2-3; D is ambiguous. The specimen comprised cultured PBMCs, sampled from culture after CMV antigen stimulation. The CDR3 DNA reads as TGTGCCAGCAGTTACGGATATAGTGTAAGCACAGATACGCAGTATTTT. This translates into CASSYGYSVSTDTQYF.